One sample yielded the 15 T cell receptor beta chains listed below, sequenced in a study of cytomegalovirus exposure and HLA in healthy donors. Generated by immunoSEQ multiplex PCR, the TCRdb table keeps only in-frame clones and is missing some. This table holds almost 65,000 clones, around 89% found once. The sequencing sample was made of PBMCs. All receptors come from a young woman in good health and CMV-seronegative.

V usage is TRBV18 and J usage is TRBJ1-5; 7 nucleotides match TRBD1. The V gene's germline CDR1 is KGHSH and CDR2 LQKENI. The V and J ends lost 1 base and 8 bases, in that order; junction bases with no gene match: 8. The CDR3 consists of 15 residues. DNA of the CDR3: TGTGCCAGCTCACCACAGCAGGGGGTGGGAGAGCCCCAGCATTTT. Its protein is CASSPQQGVGEPQHF.

The chain links TRBV5-1 to TRBJ1-1, with 7 positions matching TRBD1. CDR1 is SGHRS and CDR2 is YFSETQ in the germline V gene. The CDR3 length is 14 residues. Trimming took 0 bases from V and 3 from J; bases not matched to a gene: 2. This chain's CDR3 is CASSLARGDTEAFF. Here the CDR3 DNA reads TGCGCCAGCAGCTTGGCCAGGGGGGACACTGAAGCTTTCTTT.

CDR3 loop: CASSRDGGGNTEAFF. The CDR3 region has the DNA TGTGCCAGCAGCCGTGACGGGGGTGGAAACACTGAAGCTTTCTTT. This rearrangement joins TRBV5-6 to TRBJ1-1, with D perhaps matching TRBD1 (5 bases). Trimming stripped 4 bases from V and 2 bases from J, with 15 bases between. The germline CDR1 and CDR2 sequences are SGHDT and YYEEEE. CDR3 length equals 15 residues.

CDR3 in amino acids: CATSRDQRDEKLFF. DNA of the CDR3: TGTGCCACCAGCAGAGACCAGCGCGATGAAAAACTGTTTTTT. The chain is built from TRBV15 and TRBJ1-4, with unresolved D. Germline CDR1 is LNHNV and CDR2 is YYDKDF (reference sequence). There are 14 residues in the CDR3. Between the trimmed V and J ends, which lost 0 bases and 6 bases, there was a span of 8 bases. The whole variable domain, remainder taken from reference TRBV15 and TRBJ1-4, is DAMVIQNPRYQVTQFGKPVTLSCSQTLNHNVMYWYQQKSSQAPKLLFHYYDKDFNNEADTPDNFQSRRPNTSFCFLDIRSPGLGDTAMYLCATSRDQRDEKLFFGSGTQLSVL.

This clone was found once. The chain links TRBV2 to TRBJ1-4; D uncertain. Trimming took 8 bases from V and 7 from J, leaving 14 bases between them. Germline values: CDR1 SNHLY, CDR2 FYNNEI. This CDR3 region has 13 residues. The CDR3 sequence: CASSSRRGEKLFF. DNA of the CDR3: TGTGCCAGCTCTTCCCGAAGAGGTGAAAAACTGTTTTTT. Looking up the rest from reference TRBV2 and TRBJ1-4 gives the full variable domain: EPEVTQTPSHQVTQMGQEVILRCVPISNHLYFYWYRQILGQKVEFLVSFYNNEISEKSEIFDDQFSVERPDGSNFTLKIRSTKLEDSAMYFCASSSRRGEKLFFGSGTQLSVL.

This clone has just one count. The chain uses TRBV5-1 and TRBJ1-2; D gene unclear. Per germline, CDR1 SGHRS and CDR2 YFSETQ. Trimming removed 4 bases at V and 2 bases at J, with 9 bases between. The CDR3 is 13 residues long. The CDR3 DNA sequence: TGCGCCAGCAGCCAGACAAGAAACTATGGCTACACCTTC. This translates into CASSQTRNYGYTF. The whole variable domain, filled in from reference TRBV5-1 and TRBJ1-2, reads KAGVTQTPRYLIKTRGQQVTLSCSPISGHRSVSWYQQTPGQGLQFLFEYFSETQRNKGNFPGRFSGRQFSNSRSEMNVSTLELGDSALYLCASSQTRNYGYTFGSGTRLTVV.

The rearrangement uses TRBV7-6 and TRBJ1-5, with D maybe TRBD1 (6 bases). Trimming left V 4 bases short and J 0 bases short, with 16 bases between. There are 17 residues in the CDR3. Germline V gene sequence: CDR1 SGHVS, CDR2 FNYEAQ. The CDR3 coding sequence is TGTGCCAGCAGCTCGTCATTAGGGGGGGATAGCAATCAGCCCCAGCATTTT. Translation gives CASSSSLGGDSNQPQHF.

The J gene is TRBJ2-2, the V gene TRBV7-9, with D hard to call. CDR1 and CDR2 from the germline V gene are SEHNR and FQNEAQ (reference sequence). This CDR3 region has 14 residues. The ends were cut back, 2 bases at V and 2 bases at J, with 6 bases in the middle. CDR3: CASSLKANTGELFF. CDR3 bases: TGTGCCAGCAGCTTAAAAGCTAACACCGGGGAGCTGTTTTTT.

V is TRBV6-5 and J is TRBJ2-1, with D possibly matching TRBD1 (5 bases). Looked up from germline, CDR1 is MNHEY and CDR2 is SVGAGI. V was clipped by 5 bases and J by 4 bases, with 15 bases between them. The CDR3 runs to 15 residues. In DNA, the CDR3 is TGTGCCAGCAGTCTGGGGCAGCCACAATACAATGAGCAGTTCTTC. Amino acids: CASSLGQPQYNEQFF.

The genes are TRBV2 and TRBJ2-1; 8 nucleotides align to TRBD2. The V segment lost 9 bases and the J segment 8 bases; nucleotides outside the gene matches: 6. The germline V gene has CDR1 SNHLY and CDR2 FYNNEI. The CDR3 has 12 residues. CDR3 region: CASSTGGDEQFF. The CDR3 DNA reads as TGTGCCAGTTCAACGGGGGGGGATGAGCAGTTCTTC.

The chain joins TRBV5-6 to TRBJ1-4, with D possibly TRBD1 on 6 matching bases. Trimming shortened V by 3 bases and J by 4 bases, and 16 bases separated the two germline ends. This CDR3 has 16 residues. Germline V CDR1 and CDR2: SGHDT, YYEEEE. The CDR3 DNA follows: TGTGCCAGCAGCTGGTCAGGACAGAGAGTTAATGAAAAACTGTTTTTT. Protein sequence: CASSWSGQRVNEKLFF.

CDR3 coding DNA: TGTGCCAGCAGCTCCTACCATTGGGACAGGGAATATGAAGAGCAGTACTTC. It translates to CASSSYHWDREYEEQYF. The chain employs TRBV7-9 and TRBJ2-7; 9 positions match TRBD1. This CDR3 contains 17 residues. Germline CDR1 and CDR2: SEHNR and FQNEAQ (reference sequence). The trim removed 4 bases at V and 7 bases at J, leaving 17 bases unmatched.

V usage is TRBV7-2 and J usage is TRBJ1-5; TRBD1 is a possible D gene (6 bases). This CDR3 spans 14 amino acids. Germline V gene lookup returns CDR1 SGHTA and CDR2 FQGNSA. Deletions cut 5 bases from V and 4 bases from J, with 12 bases between. The CDR3 reads CASSRVQGNQPQHF. The CDR3 region has the DNA TGTGCCAGCAGCCGTGTTCAGGGGAATCAGCCCCAGCATTTT.

This sequence joins TRBV7-6 and TRBJ2-3, with D maybe TRBD2 (5 bases). The CDR3 spans 16 residues. Germline assignment: CDR1 SGHVS and CDR2 FNYEAQ. The V end lost 5 bases, the J end lost 3 bases, and 18 bases lay between the germline ends. The DNA for the CDR3 is TGTGCCAGCAGCCCCGCTGCAAGGGAGTGGACAGATACGCAGTATTTT. Translating it yields CASSPAAREWTDTQYF.

CDR3 sequence (DNA): TGCGCCAGCAGCTTGACAGCTGCCTCCCAGAACACCGGGGAGCTGTTTTTT. It translates to CASSLTAASQNTGELFF. This rearrangement joins TRBV5-1 to TRBJ2-2; D unclear. The ends were cut back, 1 base at V and 1 base at J, with 14 bases in the middle. This CDR3 comprises 17 residues. Looked up from germline, CDR1 is SGHRS and CDR2 is YFSETQ.